This is a list of T cell receptor beta chains from one sample in a study of T cells in Graves' hyperthyroidism and ophthalmopathy. TCRdb recomputed calls from the multiplex PCR reads with MiXCR, one row per CDR3 protein. The sample includes about 620,000 distinct CDR3 sequences, 16% of them seen just once. The material sequenced was blood. Source of these receptors: a woman in her 30s with Graves' hyperthyroidism. CDR3s include the opening cysteine and the closing phenylalanine or tryptophan. Each record gives: V gene, J gene, CDR3 protein.

>TRBV28|TRBJ1-1
CASSSGGWGAFF
>TRBV7-9|TRBJ2-5
CASGNSYFQETQYF
>TRBV7-3|TRBJ2-3
CASSSRTSADTQYF
>TRBV12-3/TRBV12-4|TRBJ2-5
CASSPTSGRGETQYF
>TRBV20-1|TRBJ1-6
CSATTIIHNSPLHF
>TRBV11-3|TRBJ2-1
CASSLDGAGVYNEQFF
>TRBV27|TRBJ2-1
CASSPGQGSHEQFF
>TRBV10-3|TRBJ1-1
CAISESRGNTEAFF
>TRBV29-1|TRBJ2-1
CSVEKFGGNEQFF
>TRBV12-3/TRBV12-4|TRBJ2-2
CASTPLARNTGELFF
>TRBV30|TRBJ2-7
CAWSVNSGRYEQYF
>TRBV10-2|TRBJ2-1
CATKPKRTYNEQFF
>TRBV27|TRBJ2-7
CASSFGLTPYEQYF
>TRBV6-1|TRBJ1-5
CASSEVVNQPQHF
>TRBV28|TRBJ1-6
CASNRDSPLHF
>TRBV2|TRBJ1-2
CASSPEGGGYGYTF
>TRBV28|TRBJ1-6
CASSLPGLTSPLHF
>TRBV7-9|TRBJ1-1
CASSLVWAGEAFF
>TRBV2|TRBJ2-1
CASSEGGNSYNEQFF
>TRBV5-6|TRBJ1-5
CASSNLGQGINQPQHF
>TRBV9|TRBJ2-7
CASSENPYEQYF
>TRBV4-1|TRBJ2-7
CASSQGEDEPYEQYF
>TRBV5-1|TRBJ2-7
CASSSLPGLAGWHGQYF
>TRBV7-2|TRBJ1-2
CASSLDPGQGYGYTF
>TRBV28|TRBJ2-3
CASSPALTSGRGTDTQYF
>TRBV4-1|TRBJ2-7
CASSQFRVSEQYF
>TRBV19|TRBJ2-3
CASSSRSNTDTQYF
>TRBV6-6|TRBJ2-6
CASSYSPSSGANVLTF